This paragraph reports one T cell receptor beta chain. Its antigen is as yet unknown. The source of the sample is a study of chemoradiotherapy in HPV16-positive cancers. For the study at large: Functional T-cell assays on two HPV16-positive patients' cells defined candidate HPV-specific clones and common TCR motifs. Study-level findings and limits: HPV-responsive T-cell expansion during chemoradiotherapy was linked to improved recurrence-free survival in HPV16-positive patients. Functional assays defining HPV-specific T cells used only a couple of HPV16-positive patients. Candidate HPV-specific clones and E7-related TCR motifs grew in tumor during treatment.

Sequencing used immunoSEQ multiplex PCR; TCRdb keeps in-frame clones, though not all of them. The sample contains around 800 clones, about 95% of which appear only once. V shed 4 bases, J shed 7 bases, and the junction held 4 bases outside the gene matches. The CDR3 is 12 residues long. Per the germline V gene, CDR1 is SQVTM and CDR2 is ANQGSEA. The chain links TRBV29-1 to TRBJ1-2, with 9 positions matching TRBD1. The sample consisted of tumor tissue, taken from a patient who underwent chemoradiotherapy. The TCR sequence derives from a human donor with HPV-associated anogenital cancer. The CDR3 sequence is CSVGTGEAGYTF. The CDR3 nucleotides read TGCAGCGTTGGGACAGGGGAGGCTGGCTACACCTTC.